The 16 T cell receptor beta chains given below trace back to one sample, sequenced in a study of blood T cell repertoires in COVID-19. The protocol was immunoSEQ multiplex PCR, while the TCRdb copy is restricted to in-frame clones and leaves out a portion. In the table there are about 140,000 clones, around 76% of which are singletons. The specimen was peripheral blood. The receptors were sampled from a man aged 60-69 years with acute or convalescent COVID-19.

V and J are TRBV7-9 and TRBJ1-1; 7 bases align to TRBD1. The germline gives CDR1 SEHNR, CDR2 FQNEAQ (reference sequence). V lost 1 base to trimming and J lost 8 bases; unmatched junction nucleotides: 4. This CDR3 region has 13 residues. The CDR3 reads CASSLGQGREAFF. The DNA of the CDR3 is TGTGCCAGCAGCTTAGGACAGGGTAGAGAAGCTTTCTTT.

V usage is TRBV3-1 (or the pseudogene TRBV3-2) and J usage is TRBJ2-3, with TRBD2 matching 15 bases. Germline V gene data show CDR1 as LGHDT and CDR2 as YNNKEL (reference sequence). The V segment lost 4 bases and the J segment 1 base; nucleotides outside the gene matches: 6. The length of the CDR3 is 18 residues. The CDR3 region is CASSPGLAGGWGTDTQYF. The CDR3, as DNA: TGTGCCAGCAGCCCCGGACTAGCGGGAGGGTGGGGCACAGATACGCAGTATTTT.

The CDR3 reads CASSPGAYNEQFF. CDR3 nucleotide sequence: TGTGCCAGCAGTCCCGGGGCCTACAATGAGCAGTTCTTC. The chain has TRBV6-6 and TRBJ2-1, with D maybe TRBD2 (5 bases). This CDR3 spans 13 amino acids. Deletions cut 5 bases from V and 2 bases from J, with 7 bases between. The germline V gene has CDR1 MNHNY and CDR2 SVGAGI (reference sequence).

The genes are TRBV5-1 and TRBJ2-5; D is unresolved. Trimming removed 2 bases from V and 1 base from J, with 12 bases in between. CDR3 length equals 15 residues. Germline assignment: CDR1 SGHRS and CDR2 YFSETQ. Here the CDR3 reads CASSLFSRSQETQYF. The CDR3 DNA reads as TGCGCCAGCAGCTTATTCTCCCGTTCCCAAGAGACCCAGTACTTC.

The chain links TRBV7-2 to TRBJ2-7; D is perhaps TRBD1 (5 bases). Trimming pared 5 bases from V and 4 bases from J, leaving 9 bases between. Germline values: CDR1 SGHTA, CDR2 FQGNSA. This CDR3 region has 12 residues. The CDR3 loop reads CASSLHRYEQYF. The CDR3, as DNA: TGTGCCAGCAGCCTTCACAGGTACGAGCAGTACTTC. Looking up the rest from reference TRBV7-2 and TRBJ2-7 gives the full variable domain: GAGVSQSPSNKVTEKGKDVELRCDPISGHTALYWYRQSLGQGLEFLIYFQGNSAPDKSGLPSDRFSAERTGGSVSTLTIQRTQQEDSAVYLCASSLHRYEQYFGPGTRLTVT.

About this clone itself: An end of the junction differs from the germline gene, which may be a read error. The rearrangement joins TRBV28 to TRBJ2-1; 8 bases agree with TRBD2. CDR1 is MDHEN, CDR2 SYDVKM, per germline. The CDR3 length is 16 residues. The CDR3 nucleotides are TGTGCCAGCAGTTCCGAGCGGGAGTTACCCTACAGTGAGCAGTTCTTC. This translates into CASSSERELPYSEQFF.

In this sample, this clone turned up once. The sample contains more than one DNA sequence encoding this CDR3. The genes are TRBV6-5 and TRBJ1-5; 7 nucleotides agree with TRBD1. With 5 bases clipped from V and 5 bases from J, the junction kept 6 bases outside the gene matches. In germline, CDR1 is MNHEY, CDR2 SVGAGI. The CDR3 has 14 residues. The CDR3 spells CASSLRDRHQPQHF. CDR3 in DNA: TGTGCCAGCAGTCTCAGGGACAGACATCAGCCCCAGCATTTT.

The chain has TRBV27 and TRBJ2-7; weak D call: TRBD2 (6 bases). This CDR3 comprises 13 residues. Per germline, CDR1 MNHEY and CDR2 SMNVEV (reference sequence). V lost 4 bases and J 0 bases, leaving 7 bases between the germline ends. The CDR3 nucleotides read TGTGCCAGCAGTTCGGGGGACTCCTACGAGCAGTACTTC. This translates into CASSSGDSYEQYF.

In nucleotides, the CDR3 is TGTGCCTGGAGTGTGGGGACAGGGACTTCACCCCTCCACTTT. This codes for CAWSVGTGTSPLHF. The rearrangement joins TRBV30 to TRBJ1-6; TRBD1 matches 9 bases. The germline CDR1 and CDR2 sequences are GTSNPN and SVGIG (reference sequence). CDR3 size: 14 residues. The V gene end was trimmed by 0 bases and the J gene end by 9 bases; junction bases not matched to a gene: 3.

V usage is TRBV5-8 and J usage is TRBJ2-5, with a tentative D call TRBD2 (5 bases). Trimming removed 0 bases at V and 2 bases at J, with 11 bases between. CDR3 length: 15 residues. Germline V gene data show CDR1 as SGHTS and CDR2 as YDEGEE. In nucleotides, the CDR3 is TGTGCCAGCAGCTTGGGGGCTAGGAGGCAAGAGACCCAGTACTTC. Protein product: CASSLGARRQETQYF.

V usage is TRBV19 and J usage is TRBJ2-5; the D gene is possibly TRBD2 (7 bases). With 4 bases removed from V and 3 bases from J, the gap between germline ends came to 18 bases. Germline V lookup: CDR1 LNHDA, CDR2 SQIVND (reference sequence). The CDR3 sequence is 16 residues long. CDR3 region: CASSKGSGTLEETQYF. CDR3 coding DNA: TGTGCCAGTAGTAAGGGGAGCGGGACATTGGAAGAGACCCAGTACTTC.

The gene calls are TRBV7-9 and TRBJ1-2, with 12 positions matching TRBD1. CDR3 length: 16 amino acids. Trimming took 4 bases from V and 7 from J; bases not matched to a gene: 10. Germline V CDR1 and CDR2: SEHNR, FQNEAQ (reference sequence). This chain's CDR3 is CASSSSGQGAFRGYTF. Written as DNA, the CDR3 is TGTGCCAGCAGCTCCTCGGGACAGGGGGCTTTTCGTGGCTACACCTTC.

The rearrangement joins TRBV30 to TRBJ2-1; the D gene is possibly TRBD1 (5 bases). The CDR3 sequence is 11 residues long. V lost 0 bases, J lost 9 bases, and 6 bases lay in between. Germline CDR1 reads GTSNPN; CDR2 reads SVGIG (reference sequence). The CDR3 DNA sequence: TGTGCCTGGAGTGTAAGGGGTGAGCAGTTCTTC. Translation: CAWSVRGEQFF.

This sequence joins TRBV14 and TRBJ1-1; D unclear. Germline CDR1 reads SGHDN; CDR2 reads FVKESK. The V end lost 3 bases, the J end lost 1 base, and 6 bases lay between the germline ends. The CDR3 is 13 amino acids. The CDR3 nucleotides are TGTGCCAGCAGCCAGAGGCAGAACACTGAAGCTTTCTTT. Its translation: CASSQRQNTEAFF.

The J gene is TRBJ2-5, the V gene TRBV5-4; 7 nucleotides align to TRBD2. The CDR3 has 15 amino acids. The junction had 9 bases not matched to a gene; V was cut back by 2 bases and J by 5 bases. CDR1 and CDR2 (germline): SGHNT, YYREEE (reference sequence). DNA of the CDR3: TGTGCCAGCAGCTTCGGGGGGAGTGTTGGGGAGACCCAGTACTTC. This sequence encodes CASSFGGSVGETQYF.

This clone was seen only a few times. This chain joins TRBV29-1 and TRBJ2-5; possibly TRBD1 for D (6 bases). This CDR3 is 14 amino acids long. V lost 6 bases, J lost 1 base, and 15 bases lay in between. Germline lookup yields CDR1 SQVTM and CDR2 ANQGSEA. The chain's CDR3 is CSVDLQGTQETQYF. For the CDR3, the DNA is TGCAGCGTCGACCTGCAGGGGACCCAAGAGACCCAGTACTTC.